The sequence of this TCR beta chain was determined in a study of control samples from healthy donors and cancer patients. Repertoires were generated with immunoSEQ multiplex PCR, while TCRdb's copy carries only in-frame clones and drops some. Here the sample spans 100,000 to 150,000 clones, over 85% being singletons. V dropped 6 bases and J dropped 2 bases, with 18 bases sitting between them. The CDR3 length is 16 residues. Germline V gene data show CDR1 as LNHDA and CDR2 as SQIVND (reference sequence). Sequenced: blood. The receptor's source is a man between 18 and 35 years old in good health. This chain links TRBV19 with TRBJ2-3; D gene unclear. CDR3 residues: CASRPQELIHTDTQYF. In nucleotides, the CDR3 is TGTGCCAGTAGGCCTCAGGAGCTCATTCACACAGATACGCAGTATTTT.